The entry below describes one TCR beta chain. Trimming took 0 bases from V and 0 from J; bases not matched to a gene: 3. The CDR3 runs to 16 residues. Per germline, CDR1 SGHRS and CDR2 YFSETQ. The sample belongs to a study of blood T cell repertoires in COVID-19. Study as a whole: In each case, the material was cDNA or gDNA derived from T cells, B-cell-depleted T cells, or PBMCs.

The data were produced by immunoSEQ multiplex PCR, yet TCRdb's version contains in-frame clones alone and is incomplete. The profile shows some 150,000 clones, 86% of them singletons. The receptor was isolated from a man between 70 and 80 years old with acute or convalescent COVID-19. V and J are TRBV5-1 and TRBJ2-1; TRBD2 matches at 7 bases. Sequencing used peripheral blood. The CDR3 DNA follows: TGCGCCAGCAGCTTGGACGGCGGGAGCTCCTACAATGAGCAGTTCTTC. This translates into CASSLDGGSSYNEQFF.